This TCR beta chain is from a study of blood T cell repertoires in COVID-19. Study-wide background: Acute-phase and convalescent COVID-19 samples originated in the United States, Italy and Spain. PBMCs, B-cell-depleted T cells, or T cells provided the cDNA or gDNA that made up the material.

Authors' analysis steps: Reference gene primer amplification yielded estimated nucleated cell counts. The data were produced by immunoSEQ multiplex PCR, yet TCRdb's version contains in-frame clones alone and is incomplete. From that table come the V and J calls and clone size; the DNA was used to work out D and trimming. This sample yields 200,000 to 300,000 clones, of which approximately 83% are seen a single time; 2.5% to 3.5% belongs to the top ten. After removal of 6 bases from V and 6 bases from J, the junction contained 4 bases not matched to a gene. This CDR3 is built from 14 residues. Germline assignment: CDR1 MNHNS and CDR2 SASEGT.

V is TRBV6-1 and J is TRBJ2-2; 10 nucleotides match TRBD1. This TCR came from a woman aged 30 to 39 who had recovered from COVID-19. The specimen sequenced was peripheral blood. CDR3 residues: CASRTGGEAGELFF. The CDR3 DNA reads as TGTGCCAGCAGGACAGGGGGCGAGGCCGGGGAGCTGTTTTTT.